The clone carrying this TCR beta chain has only a few counts. Its antigen is undetermined. TCRdb ran MiXCR on the 5' RACE reads and lists one entry per CDR3 protein. The sample has fewer than 600,000 distinct CDR3 sequences, about 22% seen once. The data were taken from a study of T-cell memory formation after mild COVID-19. The wider study: Largely donor-specific sequence clusters came from two donors.

Study-wide results and limits: Pre-infection memory carried some responding clones, suggesting that cross-reactive memory joined. The CD4+ clones that contracted clustered mainly within CM and EM, and the CD8+ clones concentrated in EMRA.

V gave up 7 bases and J gave up 2 bases, with 15 bases separating them. Germline V gene sequence: CDR1 GTSNPN, CDR2 SVGIG (reference sequence). The CDR3 contains 14 residues. The chain is built from TRBV30 and TRBJ2-1; tentative D call: TRBD1 (6 bases). The source of this sequence is an adult woman who had mild COVID-19 (a few samples of this study predate the infection). Cell type and time point are not known. The specimen was PBMCs or a T cell subset sorted from them (not recorded which). In DNA, the CDR3 is TGTGCCTTACTGGACAGCGTTACCTACAATGAGCAGTTCTTC. Protein product: CALLDSVTYNEQFF.